Below, 31 T cell receptor beta chains from the same sample are listed, as sequenced in a study of graft-versus-host responses after intestinal transplantation (dated by TCRdb to the early 2020s). What the time point label conveys for this sample: cells obtained before transplantation from donor or recipient. The library was produced with the immunoSEQ multiplex PCR assay. Here the immuneACCESS table is served through TCRdb, limited to in-frame sequences with V and J called. Missing clones are a known gap in these copies; in checked studies unresolved V genes cover under half, and the rest lacks a known reason. This sample comprises roughly 99,000 clones, less than 95% of them detected only once. Approximately 0.069% of the sample belongs to the ten largest clones. No antigens are known for them. The input for sequencing was unstimulated CD8+ T cells sorted from spleen or lymph node cells, taken before transplant. These receptors all stem from a human donor who was the organ donor for an intestinal transplant.

The rearrangement joins TRBV5-6 to TRBJ1-2, with D tentatively TRBD1 (5 bases). Germline V gene lookup returns CDR1 SGHDT and CDR2 YYEEEE. The CDR3 totals 15 residues. With 1 base removed from V and 5 bases from J, the gap between germline ends came to 15 bases. CDR3 nucleotides: TGTGCCAGCAGCTTGTGGGGGACGGGGGGTTATGGCTACACCTTC. It codes for CASSLWGTGGYGYTF.

The gene calls are TRBV28 and TRBJ2-7, with D possibly being TRBD2 (5 bases). With 6 bases removed from V and 2 bases from J, the gap between germline ends came to 17 bases. This CDR3 has 15 residues. Germline CDR1 is MDHEN and CDR2 is SYDVKM. Here the CDR3 reads CASSYTKSGTYEQYF. The CDR3 nucleotides are TGTGCCAGCAGCTATACCAAAAGCGGAACCTACGAGCAGTACTTC.

The V call is TRBV4-1, the J call TRBJ2-1; 10 bases line up with TRBD2. Germline V lookup: CDR1 MGHRA, CDR2 YSYEKL. Trimming cost V 0 bases and J 0 bases; bases outside gene matches: 5. The CDR3 spans 18 residues. CDR3 sequence reads: CASSQETGLASSYNEQFF. Here the CDR3 DNA reads TGCGCCAGCAGCCAAGAAACGGGACTAGCGAGCTCCTACAATGAGCAGTTCTTC.

This chain uses TRBV9 with TRBJ2-5; D is unresolved. The ends were cut back, 0 bases at V and 3 bases at J, with 3 bases in the middle. Germline CDR1 reads SGDLS; CDR2 reads YYNGEE. The CDR3 spans 12 residues. CDR3 nucleotide sequence: TGTGCCAGCAGCGTAGTCGAAGAGACCCAGTACTTC. It is translated as CASSVVEETQYF.

V usage is TRBV12-1 and J usage is TRBJ2-5; the D call of TRBD1 is as the table states it, not checked on the DNA. TRBV12-1 is deemed a pseudogene. The CDR3 runs to 12 residues. The CDR3 spells CASSVRQETQYF. CDR3 sequence (DNA): TGTGCCAGCAGCGTGAGACAGGAGACCCAGTACTTC.

The CDR3 sequence is CASSGPGQGVKSYEQYF. The DNA of the CDR3 is TGTGCCAGCAGCGGTCCGGGACAGGGGGTGAAATCCTACGAGCAGTACTTC. V usage is TRBV2 and J usage is TRBJ2-7; 11 bases agree with TRBD1. The V segment lost 6 bases and the J segment 1 base; nucleotides outside the gene matches: 11. This CDR3 region has 17 residues. CDR1 and CDR2 from the germline V gene are SNHLY and FYNNEI.

V usage is TRBV15 and J usage is TRBJ2-1; the match to TRBD2 covers 10 bases. The CDR3 totals 20 residues. Trimming took 1 base from V and 4 from J; bases not matched to a gene: 16. CDR1 is LNHNV, CDR2 YYDKDF, per germline (reference sequence). This CDR3 is CATSRGSIELAGADYNEQFF. As DNA, the CDR3 is TGTGCCACCAGCAGAGGAAGTATTGAGCTAGCGGGAGCAGATTACAATGAGCAGTTCTTC.

The chain uses TRBV10-3 and TRBJ1-1, with D hard to call. V was clipped by 2 bases and J by 1 base, with 14 bases between them. The CDR3 sequence is 16 residues long. CDR1 is ENHRY and CDR2 is SYGVKD in the germline V gene. As DNA, the CDR3 is TGTGCCATCAGTGAGAGTTTTGTGAGAAGGAACACTGAAGCTTTCTTT. Amino acid sequence: CAISESFVRRNTEAFF.

The chain links TRBV6-1 to TRBJ1-4; D gene ambiguous. Per the germline V gene, CDR1 is MNHNS and CDR2 is SASEGT. The length of the CDR3 is 17 residues. V was clipped by 1 base and J by 0 bases, with 12 bases between them. The CDR3 DNA reads TGTGCCAGCAGTGAAGGGTGGTCGGTTGCAACTAATGAAAAACTGTTTTTT. It codes for CASSEGWSVATNEKLFF.

The genes are TRBV6-5 and TRBJ2-7, with D hard to call. The CDR3 runs 10 residues. Germline lookup yields CDR1 MNHEY and CDR2 SVGAGI. Trimming took off 6 bases at V and 3 bases at J, with 3 bases between the two ends. CDR3 DNA: TGTGCCAGCAGGAGCTACGAGCAGTACTTC. Its protein is CASRSYEQYF.

The J gene is TRBJ2-1, the V gene TRBV7-3, with 11 bases identical to TRBD2. The CDR3 is 18 residues long. The germline CDR1 and CDR2 sequences are SGHTA and FQGTGA. V shed 3 bases and J 4 bases; nucleotides not matched to a gene: 11. CDR3 DNA sequence: TGTGCCAGCAGCTTCTTCCCGACGGGACTAGCGGATTACAATGAGCAGTTCTTC. It yields the protein CASSFFPTGLADYNEQFF.

CDR3 DNA: TGCGCCAGCAGCCCCCTTTATCCGGGACTAGCGGGGAGCTCCTACAATGAGCAGTTCTTC. Protein: CASSPLYPGLAGSSYNEQFF. The chain has TRBV4-1 and TRBJ2-1, with 13 nucleotides matching TRBD2. CDR3 length equals 20 residues. J gave up 0 bases and V 4 bases, and 12 bases lay outside the gene matches. The V gene's germline CDR1 is MGHRA and CDR2 YSYEKL.

The V call is TRBV9, the J call TRBJ2-5, with TRBD1 matching over 7 bases. V lost 0 bases, J lost 2 bases, and 4 bases stayed unmatched. This CDR3 region has 15 residues. Germline V gene lookup returns CDR1 SGDLS and CDR2 YYNGEE. The CDR3 loop reads CASSVARTGQETQYF. The CDR3 DNA follows: TGTGCCAGCAGCGTAGCCCGGACAGGTCAAGAGACCCAGTACTTC.

The chain recombines TRBV5-1 with TRBJ2-3; 9 positions match TRBD2. V lost 4 bases, J lost 4 bases, and 7 bases stayed unmatched. The CDR3 covers 15 residues. In germline, CDR1 is SGHRS, CDR2 YFSETQ. The CDR3 reads CASSPRLAVADTQYF. DNA of the CDR3: TGCGCCAGCAGCCCGCGACTAGCGGTTGCAGATACGCAGTATTTT.

This clone was observed a single time. This sequence joins TRBV2 and TRBJ1-2, with TRBD1 as a possible D gene (6 bases). The CDR3 length is 14 residues. In germline, CDR1 is SNHLY, CDR2 FYNNEI. The V end lost 5 bases, the J end lost 2 bases, and 12 bases lay between the germline ends. Here the CDR3 reads CASSKQGRNYGYTF. CDR3 DNA sequence: TGTGCCAGCAGTAAACAGGGACGGAACTATGGCTACACCTTC.

The CDR3 is CAALGLANTDTQYF. CDR3 DNA sequence: TGTGCCGCACTCGGACTAGCCAACACAGATACGCAGTATTTT. V and J are TRBV2 and TRBJ2-3; TRBD2 matches at 8 bases. Germline V gives CDR1 SNHLY, CDR2 FYNNEI. The CDR3 contains 14 residues. V shed 11 bases, J shed 2 bases, and the junction held 9 bases outside the gene matches. Full variable domain (rest looked up from reference TRBV2 and TRBJ2-3): EPEVTQTPSHQVTQMGQEVILRCVPISNHLYFYWYRQILGQKVEFLVSFYNNEISEKSEIFDDQFSVERPDGSNFTLKIRSTKLEDSAMYFCAALGLANTDTQYFGPGTRLTVL.

This chain uses TRBV27 with TRBJ1-3; maybe TRBD1 (5 bases). Germline V gives CDR1 MNHEY, CDR2 SMNVEV (reference sequence). The V end lost 7 bases, the J end lost 0 bases, and 7 bases lay between the germline ends. The CDR3 totals 13 residues. This CDR3 is CASTTGSGNTIYF. The CDR3 DNA sequence: TGTGCCAGCACAACAGGCTCTGGAAACACCATATATTTT.

This sequence joins TRBV13 and TRBJ2-1; perhaps TRBD2 as D (6 bases). V shed 5 bases and J shed 0 bases, with 14 bases lying between them. The germline gives CDR1 PRHDT, CDR2 FYEKMQ (reference sequence). The CDR3 spans 16 residues. The CDR3 DNA reads as TGTGCCAGCAGCCCCGGAGGGCTCGTCTCCTACAATGAGCAGTTCTTC. Translation gives CASSPGGLVSYNEQFF.

The genes are TRBV13 and TRBJ2-5, with 7 bases lining up with TRBD1. The V gene end was trimmed by 3 bases and the J gene end by 7 bases; junction bases not matched to a gene: 8. The length of the CDR3 is 14 residues. Looked up from germline, CDR1 is PRHDT and CDR2 is FYEKMQ (reference sequence). The CDR3 is CASSFGASGGTQYF. DNA for the CDR3: TGTGCCAGCAGCTTCGGAGCCTCAGGGGGGACCCAGTACTTC.

The rearrangement joins TRBV6-1 to TRBJ2-5, with D perhaps matching TRBD1 (5 bases). CDR3 length: 17 amino acids. Germline V gene data show CDR1 as MNHNS and CDR2 as SASEGT. The V end was cut by 0 bases, the J end by 5 bases, with 19 bases between. The CDR3 DNA follows: TGTGCCAGCAGTGAAGCCTCCCGACAGACTTATGGGGAGACCCAGTACTTC. Amino acids: CASSEASRQTYGETQYF.

The chain links TRBV28 to TRBJ1-1; possible D gene TRBD1, 6 bases. This CDR3 comprises 14 residues. The germline V gene encodes CDR1 MDHEN and CDR2 SYDVKM. The V gene lost 7 bases and the J gene lost 0 bases, with 12 bases spanning the gap. The CDR3 DNA reads as TGTGCCAGCACACAGGGTCTGGTGAACACTGAAGCTTTCTTT. Amino acids: CASTQGLVNTEAFF.

This chain uses TRBV10-3 with TRBJ2-5; maybe TRBD1 (6 bases). The end of the DNA aligns better with TRBJ2-7, so the J call may be wrong. Germline-derived CDR1 and CDR2 are ENHRY and SYGVKD. CDR3 length: 14 residues. The CDR3: CAIRSQGTYYEQYF. The CDR3 region has the DNA TGTGCCATCAGATCGCAGGGGACATACTACGAGCAGTACTTC.

Comments on this clone: The same CDR3 can be traced to other DNA sequences in this sample. V gene TRBV13 combines with J gene TRBJ2-3; the D is unclear. CDR3 length: 12 amino acids. The germline CDR1 and CDR2 sequences are PRHDT and FYEKMQ (reference sequence). V was shortened by 5 bases and J by 0 bases, with 3 bases between the two germline ends. The CDR3 DNA is TGTGCCAGCAGCCCTAGCACAGATACGCAGTATTTT. Translation gives CASSPSTDTQYF.

The chain employs TRBV6-5 and TRBJ2-7, with unresolved D. V was pared by 6 bases and J by 10 bases, with 19 bases between. The CDR3 length is 13 residues. CDR1 is MNHEY, CDR2 SVGAGI, per germline. The CDR3 loop reads CASSPYSYPRQYF. In DNA form, the CDR3 reads TGTGCCAGCAGCCCATATAGCTACCCCAGACAGTACTTC.

The chain carries TRBV5-1 and TRBJ1-1; 9 nucleotides line up with TRBD1. After removal of 2 bases from V and 2 bases from J, the junction contained 1 base not matched to a gene. The CDR3 contains 14 residues. CDR1 is SGHRS, CDR2 YFSETQ, per germline. The CDR3 loop is CASSLTGGNTEAFF. CDR3 DNA sequence: TGCGCCAGCAGCTTAACAGGGGGCAACACTGAAGCTTTCTTT. Variable domain in full (rest from reference TRBV5-1 and TRBJ1-1): KAGVTQTPRYLIKTRGQQVTLSCSPISGHRSVSWYQQTPGQGLQFLFEYFSETQRNKGNFPGRFSGRQFSNSRSEMNVSTLELGDSALYLCASSLTGGNTEAFFGQGTRLTVV.

The chain uses TRBV7-2 and TRBJ2-1, with TRBD2 identical over 9 bases. This CDR3 has 17 residues. V lost 1 base and J lost 8; bases outside the gene matches: 12. CDR1 is SGHTA, CDR2 FQGNSA, per germline. CDR3 amino acids: CASSLVLAGYTGDEQFF. The CDR3 nucleotides are TGTGCCAGCAGCTTAGTTCTAGCGGGATACACCGGGGATGAGCAGTTCTTC.

The chain has TRBV5-4 and TRBJ2-3; perhaps TRBD1 as D (5 bases). The germline gives CDR1 SGHNT, CDR2 YYREEE (reference sequence). The V gene lost 0 bases and the J gene lost 4 bases, with 9 bases spanning the gap. CDR3 length: 14 residues. The CDR3 protein is CASSLVGAPDTQYF. The CDR3 DNA is TGTGCCAGCAGCTTGGTAGGGGCCCCAGATACGCAGTATTTT.

In this sample, this clone turned up once. The chain recombines TRBV7-9 with TRBJ2-1; the match to TRBD1 covers 8 bases. J lost 2 bases, V lost 2 bases, and 5 bases had no gene match. Germline values: CDR1 SEHNR, CDR2 FQNEAQ (reference sequence). This CDR3 is 16 amino acids long. The CDR3 DNA reads as TGTGCCAGCAGCTTAATGGGACAGGTGCCCTACAATGAGCAGTTCTTC. Translation gives CASSLMGQVPYNEQFF.

This chain connects TRBV30 to TRBJ1-1, with TRBD1 identical over 8 bases. This CDR3 comprises 12 residues. Germline CDR1 is GTSNPN and CDR2 is SVGIG (reference sequence). V lost 2 bases, J lost 11 bases, and 7 bases stayed unmatched. The CDR3 sequence: CAWSPQGASAFF. Here the CDR3 DNA reads TGTGCCTGGAGTCCCCAGGGGGCTTCGGCTTTCTTT. Drawing the rest from reference TRBV30 and TRBJ1-1, the complete variable domain is SQTIHQWPATLVQPVGSPLSLECTVEGTSNPNLYWYRQAAGRGLQLLFYSVGIGQISSEVPQNLSASRPQDRQFILSSKKLLLSDSGFYLCAWSPQGASAFFGQGTRLTVV.

The chain carries TRBV6-6 and TRBJ1-5; no clear D. The V end was cut by 6 bases, the J end by 0 bases, with 15 bases between. Per the germline V gene, CDR1 is MNHNY and CDR2 is SVGAGI (reference sequence). The CDR3 is made up of 16 amino acids. The DNA of the CDR3 is TGTGCCAGCAGCCCTGACACTTTTTATAGCAATCAGCCCCAGCATTTT. Its protein product is CASSPDTFYSNQPQHF.

The chain joins TRBV7-3 to TRBJ1-1, with TRBD1 identical over 11 bases. Germline assignment: CDR1 SGHTA and CDR2 FQGTGA. The length of the CDR3 is 14 residues. Trimming cost V 4 bases and J 4 bases; bases outside gene matches: 2. CDR3 sequence: CASSSGTGGTEAFF. As DNA, the CDR3 is TGTGCCAGCAGCTCCGGGACAGGGGGCACTGAAGCTTTCTTT.